This T cell receptor (beta chain) was obtained from a study of cytomegalovirus exposure and HLA in healthy donors. Study details: It was reported in a later analysis that the approximately 120 validation repertoires used the same platform as the 666 first-cohort repertoires.

Germline CDR1 reads MDHEN; CDR2 reads SYDVKM. V lost 10 bases and J lost 4; bases outside the gene matches: 3. The CDR3 has 11 amino acids. This clone came up once. The antigen is unknown. Using immunoSEQ multiplex PCR, the repertoire was profiled, and TCRdb retains in-frame clones only, with some absent. The sample contains tens of thousands of clones, approximately 93% of which appear only once. The study's findings and limits: A few chains linked to CMV were shown in vitro to be specific for CMV antigens. TCR beta chains numbering more than 150 were designated cytomegalovirus-associated. Rare TCR sequences dominated, though some public TCRs recurred in many donors.

This clonotype was sampled from a man aged 18 to 29 in good health and CMV-seropositive. The rearrangement joins TRBV28 to TRBJ1-2; 7 bases match TRBD1. The sample taken for sequencing was PBMCs. The CDR3 here is CATGGTYGYTF. The CDR3 DNA is TGTGCCACAGGGGGAACCTATGGCTACACCTTC.